The 27 T cell receptor beta chains listed next were all sequenced from one sample in a study of identical twins. TCRdb reanalysed the 5' RACE reads using MiXCR and keeps one entry per CDR3 protein. The sample consists of approximately 530,000 distinct CDR3 sequences, 20% to 25% of them appearing once. These data also featured in a second study, about yellow fever vaccine responses in identical twins.

What was sequenced was CD4+ T cells sorted from blood. The receptors come from a woman younger than 30 in good health.

The V gene is TRBV28, the J gene TRBJ2-3, with D perhaps TRBD2 (5 bases). The CDR3 runs to 14 residues. Germline values: CDR1 MDHEN, CDR2 SYDVKM. With 6 bases removed from V and 3 bases from J, the gap between germline ends came to 13 bases. The DNA of the CDR3 is TGTGCCAGCAGACGCGGACGAGGGACAGATACGCAGTATTTT. Encoded protein: CASRRGRGTDTQYF.

This clonotype has more than one count but fewer than ten. The V gene is TRBV29-1, the J gene TRBJ2-2; 12 bases line up with TRBD2. Trimming cost V 8 bases and J 1 base; bases outside gene matches: 5. The CDR3 has 15 residues. CDR1 is SQVTM and CDR2 is ANQGSEA in the germline V gene. CDR3 sequence (DNA): TGCAGCTTCCTGGGACTAGCGGGGAACACCGGGGAGCTGTTTTTT. It codes for CSFLGLAGNTGELFF.

This clonotype was recorded many times. The DNA for the CDR3 is TGTGCCAGCAGTTTTGGCCGGTTAGAGACCCAGTACTTC. This sequence encodes CASSFGRLETQYF. The gene calls are TRBV12-3 or TRBV12-4 and TRBJ2-5; the D is unclear. Trimming removed 3 bases at V and 4 bases at J, with 9 bases between. The length of the CDR3 is 13 residues.

The CDR3 nucleotides read TGTGCCAGCAGCCCCGGCGGACAGGGTTACAATGAGCAGTTCTTC. Its translation is CASSPGGQGYNEQFF. The chain is built from TRBV28 and TRBJ2-1; 8 positions agree with TRBD1. The junction had 8 bases not matched to a gene; V was cut back by 6 bases and J by 4 bases. CDR1 and CDR2 (germline): MDHEN, SYDVKM. The CDR3 spans 15 residues. The whole variable domain, filled in from reference TRBV28 and TRBJ2-1, reads DVKVTQSSRYLVKRTGEKVFLECVQDMDHENMFWYRQDPGLGLRLIYFSYDVKMKEKGDIPEGYSVSREKKERFSLILESASTNQTSMYLCASSPGGQGYNEQFFGPGTRLTVL.

This clonotype was observed a few times. The chain recombines TRBV20-1 with TRBJ2-1; D remains unclear. The V and J ends lost 2 bases and 6 bases respectively, with 14 bases between them. The V gene's germline CDR1 is DFQATT and CDR2 SNEGSKA (reference sequence). This CDR3 contains 14 residues. The CDR3 DNA reads as TGCAGTGCTAGATCTCTGACCAGAACCAATGAGCAGTTCTTC. It yields the protein CSARSLTRTNEQFF.

In its sample, this clonotype was seen a few times. V and J are TRBV7-8 and TRBJ1-5; D remains ambiguous. The CDR3 length is 13 residues. Per germline, CDR1 SGHVS and CDR2 FQNEAQ. V was trimmed by 3 bases and J by 1 base, leaving 4 bases between them. CDR3 in DNA: TGTGCCAGCAGCTTCTTCAGCAATCAGCCCCAGCATTTT. Its translation is CASSFFSNQPQHF.

The chain has TRBV19 and TRBJ1-2; 7 nucleotides line up with TRBD1. Germline V CDR1 and CDR2: LNHDA, SQIVND (reference sequence). This CDR3 is 17 amino acids long. V shed 7 bases, J shed 4 bases, and the junction held 18 bases outside the gene matches. The CDR3 DNA reads as TGTGCCAGTACCTCATCGGTAGGGGGCAACTTGGTCTATGGCTACACCTTC. Protein: CASTSSVGGNLVYGYTF.

At least ten counts were recorded for this clonotype. V usage is TRBV25-1 and J usage is TRBJ2-1; 7 bases align to TRBD2. Germline assignment: CDR1 MGHDK and CDR2 SYGVNS. V shed 1 base, J shed 4 bases, and the junction held 7 bases outside the gene matches. This CDR3 comprises 16 residues. This CDR3 reads CASSEWDSGRYNEQFF. CDR3 DNA sequence: TGTGCCAGCAGTGAATGGGATAGCGGGCGATACAATGAGCAGTTCTTC. Filled out from reference TRBV25-1 and TRBJ2-1, the complete variable domain reads EADIYQTPRYLVIGTGKKITLECSQTMGHDKMYWYQQDPGMELHLIHYSYGVNSTEKGDLSSESTVSRIRTEHFPLTLESARPSHTSQYLCASSEWDSGRYNEQFFGPGTRLTVL.

DNA of the CDR3: TGTGCCAGCAGCTTAGGTCCAGTTGAGCAGTTCTTC. It translates to CASSLGPVEQFF. The rearrangement joins TRBV7-9 to TRBJ2-1; unclear D gene. The V end lost 1 base, the J end lost 9 bases, and 7 bases lay between the germline ends. Germline V gene data show CDR1 as SEHNR and CDR2 as FQNEAQ (reference sequence). There are 12 residues in the CDR3.

The V and J genes are TRBV29-1 and TRBJ2-3, with D possibly TRBD1 on 6 matching bases. CDR1 is SQVTM, CDR2 ANQGSEA, per germline. This CDR3 comprises 14 residues. V dropped 4 bases and J dropped 0 bases, with 11 bases sitting between them. The CDR3 here is CSVAGDTSTDTQYF. The CDR3 nucleotides are TGCAGCGTTGCAGGGGATACTAGCACAGATACGCAGTATTTT.

This clonotype was observed a handful of times. The rearrangement links TRBV5-1 to TRBJ2-3; 13 positions agree with TRBD2. Germline trimming cut 4 bases from V and 1 base from J; bases unmatched to any gene: 15. This CDR3 comprises 20 residues. Germline CDR1 SGHRS, CDR2 YFSETQ. CDR3 nucleotides: TGCGCCAGCAGCAATGGACTAGCGGGAGCCCTCGCCCTTGGCACAGATACGCAGTATTTT. It is translated as CASSNGLAGALALGTDTQYF. Based on the CDR3 plus reference TRBV5-1 and TRBJ2-3, the full variable domain is KAGVTQTPRYLIKTRGQQVTLSCSPISGHRSVSWYQQTPGQGLQFLFEYFSETQRNKGNFPGRFSGRQFSNSRSEMNVSTLELGDSALYLCASSNGLAGALALGTDTQYFGPGTRLTVL.

The V and J genes are TRBV24-1 and TRBJ2-1; TRBD2 matches 7 bases. Per the germline V gene, CDR1 is KGHDR and CDR2 is SFDVKD. Unmatched junction bases numbered 2, after V lost 1 base and J lost 9 bases. The CDR3 is 13 amino acids. CDR3 DNA sequence: TGTGCCACCAGTGATTTTAGCGGGCGTGAGCAGTTCTTC. Translating it yields CATSDFSGREQFF.

V is TRBV2 and J is TRBJ1-1; D is undetermined. CDR3 length: 14 residues. Trimming pared 3 bases from V and 3 bases from J, leaving 11 bases between. CDR1 is SNHLY and CDR2 is FYNNEI in the germline V gene. The CDR3 is CASSDRRWDTEAFF. CDR3 nucleotides: TGTGCCAGCAGTGACAGACGTTGGGACACTGAAGCTTTCTTT.

The table lists this clonotype with a few counts. The chain recombines TRBV24-1 with TRBJ2-3, with D possibly matching TRBD2 (6 bases). V dropped 2 bases and J dropped 4 bases, with 18 bases sitting between them. Germline V CDR1 and CDR2: KGHDR, SFDVKD. The CDR3 is 17 amino acids. CDR3: CATSDSPGRGVPDTQYF. The DNA for the CDR3 is TGTGCCACCAGTGATTCCCCAGGGCGGGGAGTACCAGATACGCAGTATTTT.

The V call is TRBV10-1, the J call TRBJ2-1, with TRBD2 matching 7 bases. Trimming took 1 base from V and 4 from J; bases not matched to a gene: 7. The germline gives CDR1 WNHNN, CDR2 SYGVQD (reference sequence). The CDR3 totals 16 residues. CDR3 nucleotides: TGCGCCAGCAGTGAGTACTCACTAGCGCCTTACAATGAGCAGTTCTTC. Protein: CASSEYSLAPYNEQFF.

V and J are TRBV28 and TRBJ2-7; unclear D gene. Trimming took off 3 bases at V and 2 bases at J, with 11 bases between the two ends. The length of the CDR3 is 14 residues. The V gene's germline CDR1 is MDHEN and CDR2 SYDVKM. The CDR3 DNA is TGTGCCAGCAGTTTCAAGATATACACCTACGAGCAGTACTTC. It codes for CASSFKIYTYEQYF.

The chain carries TRBV27 and TRBJ1-4; D ambiguous. The CDR3 has 14 amino acids. The germline V gene has CDR1 MNHEY and CDR2 SMNVEV (reference sequence). Trimming removed 0 bases at V and 10 bases at J, with 12 bases between. CDR3: CASSLSGSRGKLFF. CDR3 nucleotides: TGTGCCAGCAGTTTATCGGGTTCCCGCGGAAAACTGTTTTTT.

The chain is built from TRBV5-6 and TRBJ1-5, with TRBD1 as a possible D gene (5 bases). Germline V gene data show CDR1 as SGHDT and CDR2 as YYEEEE. V lost 4 bases to trimming and J lost 3 bases, with 8 bases between them. This CDR3 has 13 amino acids. The chain's CDR3 is CASSRQNNQPQHF. The CDR3 bases are TGTGCCAGCAGCCGACAGAACAATCAGCCCCAGCATTTT.

The rearrangement joins TRBV2 to TRBJ2-2; TRBD2 matches 8 bases. The CDR3 is 16 residues long. Germline V lookup: CDR1 SNHLY, CDR2 FYNNEI. After removal of 5 bases from V and 4 bases from J, the junction contained 9 bases not matched to a gene. CDR3 in amino acids: CASSPPMRGVTGELFF. DNA of the CDR3: TGTGCCAGCAGTCCCCCCATGCGGGGGGTCACCGGGGAGCTGTTTTTT.

V gene TRBV11-3 combines with J gene TRBJ2-4; 13 bases are a match to TRBD2. CDR3 size: 16 residues. V shed 6 bases, J shed 8 bases, and the junction held 10 bases outside the gene matches. Germline V lookup: CDR1 SGHNT, CDR2 YENEEA. CDR3 coding DNA: TGTGCCAGCAGTCGGACTAGCGGGAGTGCGTGGGACATTCAGTACTTC. Its protein product is CASSRTSGSAWDIQYF. Full variable domain (rest looked up from reference TRBV11-3 and TRBJ2-4): EAGVVQSPRYKIIEKKQPVAFWCNPISGHNTLYWYLQNLGQGPELLIRYENEEAVDDSQLPKDRFSAERLKGVDSTLKIQPAELGDSAVYLCASSRTSGSAWDIQYFGAGTRLSVL.

The sample holds many counts of this clonotype. For the CDR3, the DNA is TGTGCCAGCAGTAGGGACACCCAAGAGACCCAGTACTTC. Protein: CASSRDTQETQYF. The chain combines TRBV12-3 or TRBV12-4 with TRBJ2-5; TRBD1 is a possible D gene (6 bases). The CDR3 loop spans 13 amino acids. The germline V and J ends were trimmed by 5 bases and 1 base, with 8 bases remaining between them.

For the CDR3, the DNA is TGCAGTGCCCCGAGGGGGAGTACTGAAGCTTTCTTT. As protein: CSAPRGSTEAFF. The chain is built from TRBV20-1 and TRBJ1-1, with D maybe TRBD1 (6 bases). The CDR3 length is 12 residues. Germline loops: CDR1 DFQATT, CDR2 SNEGSKA (reference sequence). Between the trimmed V and J ends, which lost 6 bases and 5 bases, there was a span of 13 bases.

A note on this clonotype: An end of the junction differs from the germline gene, which may be a read error. This rearrangement joins TRBV5-6 to TRBJ2-3; tentative D call: TRBD2 (5 bases). The CDR3 is 16 residues long. The germline CDR1 and CDR2 sequences are SGHDT and YYEEEE. The chain's CDR3 is CASRLEAKLVEDTQYF. The CDR3 DNA sequence: TGTGCCAGCAGATTGGAGGCAAAATTAGTCGAGGATACGCAGTATTTT.

The chain recombines TRBV20-1 with TRBJ1-2; D uncertain. This CDR3 region has 13 residues. Germline V lookup: CDR1 DFQATT, CDR2 SNEGSKA (reference sequence). Trimming shortened V by 0 bases and J by 8 bases, and 13 bases separated the two germline ends. The CDR3 DNA follows: TGCAGTGCTAGAGATGATTCCGCAAGCGGCTACACCTTC. Residues: CSARDDSASGYTF.

The J gene is TRBJ1-3, the V gene TRBV12-3 or TRBV12-4, with D possibly being TRBD1 (5 bases). This CDR3 region has 14 residues. The V end lost 2 bases, the J end lost 2 bases, and 7 bases lay between the germline ends. CDR3 nucleotide sequence: TGTGCCAGCAGTTTACTCAGGGCTGGAAACACCATATATTTT. It codes for CASSLLRAGNTIYF.

CDR3: CASSRASGRNDNEQFF. CDR3 in DNA: TGTGCCAGCAGCCGCGCTAGCGGGAGGAATGACAATGAGCAGTTCTTC. The V gene is TRBV13, the J gene TRBJ2-1, with 11 bases fitting TRBD2. Per germline, CDR1 PRHDT and CDR2 FYEKMQ (reference sequence). V was pared by 5 bases and J by 5 bases, with 8 bases of the junction left unmatched. The CDR3 runs 16 residues.

This clonotype appeared a few times. The V gene is TRBV7-9, the J gene TRBJ2-3; D not resolved. Trimming took off 3 bases at V and 0 bases at J, with 7 bases between the two ends. This CDR3 has 14 amino acids. The V gene's germline CDR1 is SEHNR and CDR2 FQNEAQ (reference sequence). The CDR3 DNA sequence: TGTGCCAGCAGCTTGCTCTACAGCACAGATACGCAGTATTTT. Translating it yields CASSLLYSTDTQYF. The whole variable domain, filled in from reference TRBV7-9 and TRBJ2-3, reads DTGVSQNPRHKITKRGQNVTFRCDPISEHNRLYWYRQTLGQGPEFLTYFQNEAQLEKSRLLSDRFSAERPKGSFSTLEIQRTEQGDSAMYLCASSLLYSTDTQYFGPGTRLTVL.